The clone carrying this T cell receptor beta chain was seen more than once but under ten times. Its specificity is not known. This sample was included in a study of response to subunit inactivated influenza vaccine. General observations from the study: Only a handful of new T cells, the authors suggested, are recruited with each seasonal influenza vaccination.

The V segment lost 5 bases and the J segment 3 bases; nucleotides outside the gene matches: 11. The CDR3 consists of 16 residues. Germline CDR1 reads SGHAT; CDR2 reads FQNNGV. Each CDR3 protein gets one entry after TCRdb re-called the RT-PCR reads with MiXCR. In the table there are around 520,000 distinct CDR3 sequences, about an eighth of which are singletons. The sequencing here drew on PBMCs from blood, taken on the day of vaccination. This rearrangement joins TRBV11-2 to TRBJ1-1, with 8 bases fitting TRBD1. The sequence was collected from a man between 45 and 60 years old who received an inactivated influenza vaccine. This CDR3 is CASSAFADRVDTEAFF. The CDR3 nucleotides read TGTGCCAGCAGCGCTTTCGCGGACAGGGTGGACACTGAAGCTTTCTTT.